These 26 T cell receptor beta chains came from one sample sequenced in a study of response to subunit inactivated influenza vaccine listed by TCRdb under 2018. Libraries were built with RT-PCR. TCRdb lists the instrument as Illumina HiSeq 2500. In TCRdb, the public reads were trimmed at Q25 with fastp and aligned with MiXCR, with productive beta chains retained. Rows are combined by CDR3 protein, so each entry shows the most common genes and DNA. The sample table lists around 190,000 distinct CDR3 sequences, under 15% of them with a count of one. Approximately 25% of the sample is held by the ten biggest clonotypes. Sequencing used CD8+ T cells sorted from PBMCs, obtained roughly 5 days after vaccination. The receptors stem from a man over 45 who received an inactivated influenza vaccine. Donor details come from another sample of the same person, matched by shared clones.

The table lists this clonotype with a count of one. The chain has TRBV7-9 and TRBJ2-5, with 8 bases matching TRBD2. The CDR3 covers 15 residues. From germline, CDR1 is SEHNR and CDR2 FQNEAQ (reference sequence). The J segment lost 5 bases and the V segment lost 5 bases, leaving 10 bases of the junction unmatched. CDR3 nucleotides: TGTGCCAGCAGCACCTGGAGCGGGAGCGGCGAGACCCAGTACTTC. It encodes CASSTWSGSGETQYF.

Written as DNA, the CDR3 is TGTGCCTTCTGTCCCGGGACTAGCGGGAGGGGGGCCAAAAACATTCAGTACTTC. This sequence encodes CAFCPGTSGRGAKNIQYF. The chain recombines TRBV2 with TRBJ2-4; 16 bases line up with TRBD2. V shed 11 bases, J shed 1 base, and the junction held 11 bases outside the gene matches. Germline V lookup: CDR1 SNHLY, CDR2 FYNNEI. This CDR3 is 18 amino acids long.

The sample holds a few counts of this clonotype. V is TRBV4-3 and J is TRBJ2-1; 12 nucleotides agree with TRBD2. V was clipped by 3 bases and J by 10 bases; unmatched bases: 7. This CDR3 is built from 15 residues. The germline V gene has CDR1 LGHNA and CDR2 YSLEER. The CDR3 nucleotides are TGCGCCAGCAGCCACGTGACTAGCGGGAGCTACGAGCAGTTCTTC. Translated: CASSHVTSGSYEQFF.

The chain couples TRBV27 to TRBJ2-1; 13 positions agree with TRBD2. J gave up 6 bases and V 5 bases, and 7 bases lay outside the gene matches. CDR1 and CDR2 from the germline V gene are MNHEY and SMNVEV (reference sequence). The CDR3 has 16 amino acids. The CDR3 nucleotides read TGTGCCAGCAGTCTTGGGACTAGCGGGATTGGCAATGAGCAGTTCTTC. Amino acid sequence: CASSLGTSGIGNEQFF.

The rearrangement uses TRBV5-1 and TRBJ2-7; TRBD1 agrees at 7 bases. With V trimmed by 0 bases and J by 1 base, 7 bases remained unmatched. The CDR3 covers 16 residues. Germline CDR1 is SGHRS and CDR2 is YFSETQ. The CDR3 DNA follows: TGCGCCAGCAGCTTGGCTTTCCTGGGACAGTCCTACGAGCAGTACTTC. It encodes CASSLAFLGQSYEQYF. Using reference TRBV5-1 and TRBJ2-7 for the parts outside the CDR3, the full variable domain is KAGVTQTPRYLIKTRGQQVTLSCSPISGHRSVSWYQQTPGQGLQFLFEYFSETQRNKGNFPGRFSGRQFSNSRSEMNVSTLELGDSALYLCASSLAFLGQSYEQYFGPGTRLTVT.

This clonotype was seen ten or more times. This chain joins TRBV11-1 and TRBJ2-1; D not certain. Trimming took 3 bases from V and 0 from J, leaving 12 bases between them. The CDR3 is 16 amino acids. Germline values: CDR1 SGHAT, CDR2 FQDESV (reference sequence). CDR3 DNA: TGTGCCAGCAGCTTGTCTAGACTGAGCTCCTACAATGAGCAGTTCTTC. Amino acid sequence: CASSLSRLSSYNEQFF.

The chain has TRBV5-1 and TRBJ1-2; D unresolved. The length of the CDR3 is 16 residues. V was shortened by 1 base and J by 0 bases, with 13 bases between the two germline ends. The V gene's germline CDR1 is SGHRS and CDR2 YFSETQ. CDR3 protein: CASSLSEATPNYGYTF. The CDR3, as DNA: TGCGCCAGCAGCTTGTCCGAGGCCACCCCTAACTATGGCTACACCTTC.

This clonotype was seen more than once but under ten times. The chain is built from TRBV29-1 and TRBJ2-1; maybe TRBD1 (6 bases). CDR3 length: 14 amino acids. The V end was cut by 6 bases, the J end by 0 bases, with 12 bases between. Germline V gene lookup returns CDR1 SQVTM and CDR2 ANQGSEA. The CDR3 DNA sequence: TGCAGCGTGACCGGGACATTCTCCTACAATGAGCAGTTCTTC. Its translation is CSVTGTFSYNEQFF.

Written as DNA, the CDR3 is TGTGCCATCAGTGAGTCGCAGCTAGCGGGACCCACAGATACGCAGTATTTT. Its translation: CAISESQLAGPTDTQYF. The genes are TRBV10-3 and TRBJ2-3, with 9 bases fitting TRBD2. CDR1 is ENHRY, CDR2 SYGVKD, per germline. Trimming removed 0 bases from V and 2 bases from J; junction bases left unmatched: 6. The CDR3 is 17 amino acids.

Only a few counts were recorded for this clonotype. The chain has TRBV4-3 and TRBJ2-7, with 11 nucleotides matching TRBD2. Germline CDR1 is LGHNA and CDR2 is YSLEER. The CDR3 has 15 residues. V lost 0 bases and J lost 8; bases outside the gene matches: 6. The CDR3 protein is CASSQEPSGGKKQYF. CDR3 sequence (DNA): TGCGCCAGCAGCCAAGAACCTAGCGGGGGGAAGAAGCAGTACTTC.

V is TRBV6-4 and J is TRBJ2-7, with 9 positions matching TRBD1. The germline V gene has CDR1 MRHNA and CDR2 SNTAGT. Trimming at V came to 7 bases and at J to 7 bases, leaving 11 bases not matched to a gene. The CDR3 has 14 residues. This CDR3 is CASKEVQGAHEQYF. The CDR3 bases are TGTGCCAGCAAGGAGGTACAGGGGGCGCATGAGCAGTACTTC.

This clonotype has at least ten counts. The chain joins TRBV9 to TRBJ2-2; D remains unclear. Trimming cost V 4 bases and J 5 bases, with 9 bases left between them. Looked up from germline, CDR1 is SGDLS and CDR2 is YYNGEE. CDR3 size: 13 residues. The CDR3 DNA reads TGTGCCAGCAGCCTCGTAAGGACCGGGGAGCTGTTTTTT. It is translated as CASSLVRTGELFF.

Only a few counts were recorded for this clonotype. The V call is TRBV28, the J call TRBJ1-5, with no clear D. This CDR3 is built from 17 residues. The germline CDR1 and CDR2 sequences are MDHEN and SYDVKM. The V gene lost 2 bases and the J gene lost 2 bases, with 16 bases spanning the gap. The CDR3 sequence is CASSLRPRFGRNQPQHF. CDR3 nucleotides: TGTGCCAGCAGTTTACGTCCGAGGTTTGGGCGCAATCAGCCCCAGCATTTT.

The sample holds a few counts of this clonotype. The chain's CDR3 is CASSISGASLFF. CDR3 nucleotide sequence: TGTGCCAGTAGTATTTCCGGGGCTTCGCTGTTTTTT. The rearrangement uses TRBV19 and TRBJ2-2, with D perhaps assigned TRBD1 or TRBD2 (5 bases each). V dropped 3 bases and J dropped 13 bases, with 12 bases sitting between them. Germline V CDR1 and CDR2: LNHDA, SQIVND (reference sequence). The CDR3 totals 12 residues.

V is TRBV11-1 and J is TRBJ2-1; D tentatively fits TRBD1 or TRBD2 (5 bases each). The CDR3 has 19 amino acids. Looked up from germline, CDR1 is SGHAT and CDR2 is FQDESV (reference sequence). The V gene lost 1 base and the J gene lost 0 bases, with 19 bases spanning the gap. The CDR3 sequence: CASSLVAGMGTSSYNEQFF. The DNA for the CDR3 is TGTGCCAGCAGCTTAGTTGCAGGGATGGGGACGAGCTCCTACAATGAGCAGTTCTTC.

In this sample, this clonotype turned up a few times. This chain connects TRBV7-9 to TRBJ2-5, with D possibly TRBD1 on 5 matching bases. V lost 6 bases, J lost 2 bases, and 13 bases lay in between. The CDR3 loop spans 14 amino acids. The germline CDR1 and CDR2 sequences are SEHNR and FQNEAQ (reference sequence). CDR3 protein: CASRSPGHQETQYF. CDR3 nucleotide sequence: TGTGCCAGCAGATCCCCCGGACATCAAGAGACCCAGTACTTC.

In its sample, this clonotype was seen a few times. The genes are TRBV15 and TRBJ1-2; D is unclear. This CDR3 region has 16 residues. CDR1 LNHNV and CDR2 YYDKDF come from the germline V gene (reference sequence). Trimming left V 0 bases short and J 5 bases short, with 16 bases between. The CDR3 region is CATSRDRGIAVYGYTF. CDR3 sequence (DNA): TGTGCCACCAGCAGAGATCGGGGAATAGCGGTATATGGCTACACCTTC.

CDR3 sequence reads: CASSLAGRDYNYGYTF. The CDR3 DNA sequence: TGCGCCAGCAGCTTGGCCGGCAGGGATTATAACTATGGCTACACCTTC. This chain joins TRBV5-1 and TRBJ1-2; possible D gene TRBD1, 5 bases. This CDR3 spans 16 amino acids. Germline CDR1 and CDR2: SGHRS and YFSETQ. V gave up 0 bases and J gave up 1 base, with 13 bases separating them.

This chain uses TRBV5-6 with TRBJ2-7; 11 nucleotides agree with TRBD2. This CDR3 contains 19 residues. The V and J ends lost 3 bases and 0 bases, in that order; junction bases with no gene match: 14. Germline CDR1 SGHDT, CDR2 YYEEEE. The CDR3 nucleotides are TGTGCCAGCAGCTACCAAGCGGGACTAGCGGTCCTGAGCTCCTACGAGCAGTACTTC. It encodes CASSYQAGLAVLSSYEQYF.

This clonotype was seen a handful of times. The J gene is TRBJ2-1, the V gene TRBV29-1; 9 nucleotides match TRBD2. V trimming: 4 bases; J trimming: 7 bases; junction bases outside the gene matches: 5. Germline CDR1 and CDR2: SQVTM and ANQGSEA. CDR3 size: 13 residues. The CDR3 sequence is CSVVGSGRNEQFF. The CDR3 nucleotides read TGCAGCGTTGTGGGTAGCGGGAGAAATGAGCAGTTCTTC.

There are a few counts of this clonotype. V and J are TRBV6-1 and TRBJ1-1, with 8 bases aligning to TRBD1. Germline trimming cut 5 bases from V and 0 bases from J; bases unmatched to any gene: 8. This CDR3 is built from 16 residues. Per germline, CDR1 MNHNS and CDR2 SASEGT. CDR3: CASSPIQGALNTEAFF. CDR3 sequence (DNA): TGTGCCAGCAGTCCTATCCAGGGGGCGTTGAACACTGAAGCTTTCTTT.

This clonotype has a handful of counts. The V gene is TRBV5-1, the J gene TRBJ2-1; the D gene could be TRBD1 or TRBD2 (5 bases each). CDR3 size: 16 residues. Trimming removed 0 bases at V and 4 bases at J, with 14 bases between. The germline gives CDR1 SGHRS, CDR2 YFSETQ. The CDR3: CASSLAGASPYNEQFF. The CDR3 DNA reads TGCGCCAGCAGCTTGGCCGGGGCGTCTCCTTACAATGAGCAGTTCTTC.

The chain has TRBV5-1 and TRBJ1-2; D possibly corresponds to TRBD1 (5 bases). This CDR3 region has 16 residues. The ends were cut back, 5 bases at V and 0 bases at J, with 17 bases in the middle. Per the germline V gene, CDR1 is SGHRS and CDR2 is YFSETQ. The CDR3 sequence: CASRGGTDEANYGYTF. The CDR3 DNA follows: TGCGCCAGCAGGGGTGGGACGGATGAAGCTAACTATGGCTACACCTTC.

The V call is TRBV10-2, the J call TRBJ2-7; possibly TRBD1 or TRBD2 for D (5 bases each). Germline lookup yields CDR1 WSHSY and CDR2 SAAADI. With 3 bases removed from V and 6 bases from J, the gap between germline ends came to 12 bases. This CDR3 comprises 13 residues. The CDR3, as DNA: TGCGCCAGCAGTGACGGGACGACCTTCGAGCAGTACTTC. Amino acids: CASSDGTTFEQYF.

This clonotype counts as medium-sized. The rearrangement links TRBV7-9 to TRBJ2-1; TRBD2 is a possible D gene (5 bases). Germline CDR1 is SEHNR and CDR2 is FQNEAQ (reference sequence). The V gene lost 5 bases and the J gene lost 6 bases, with 20 bases spanning the gap. This CDR3 has 16 amino acids. CDR3 protein: CASSPGMASSRNEQFF. CDR3 nucleotides: TGTGCCAGCAGCCCCGGGATGGCCAGCTCACGCAATGAGCAGTTCTTC.

This clonotype has a handful of counts. The chain is built from TRBV11-2 and TRBJ1-1; D unclear. The CDR3 is 13 amino acids. Germline values: CDR1 SGHAT, CDR2 FQNNGV. V was pared by 5 bases and J by 10 bases, with 17 bases between. In DNA, the CDR3 is TGTGCCAGCAGCCCTGCCCTGTCCAGGCCAGCTTTCTTT. It yields the protein CASSPALSRPAFF.